The source of this TCR beta chain is a study of early T cells in non-severe SARS-CoV-2 infection (dated by TCRdb to the early 2020s). About the full investigation: Because TCR sequencing was done on bulk RNA from unsorted whole blood, the alpha and beta chains could not be paired.

Regarding this clonotype: Its target antigen remains unknown. No base quality information exists; no much larger clone differs at one position.

Library preparation employed 5' RACE. Instrument on record: NextSeq 500. The TCR library protocol attached unique molecular identifiers to individual cDNA molecules to correct for sequencing error and PCR bias. TCR alpha and beta chains were both sequenced, and the abundances of alpha and beta sequences in each sample were closely correlated with each other. The original methods were these. Decombinator V4 was used to annotate TCR sequences for V gene, J gene and CDR3. TCRs were defined as expanded if a significant change between any two time points was detected under a Poisson model with p below 0.0001. TCR abundances were normalised to the total number of TCRs sequenced per sample and were expressed as counts per million. A search of VDJdb, accessed on 1 November 2021, was run for TCRs annotated to CMV, EBV and SARS-CoV-2, with TCRs annotated for multiple antigens excluded. Starting from the raw public reads, TCRdb applied fastp trimming at Q25, assembled clones with MiXCR and retained in-frame beta chains. Identical CDR3 protein sequences are pooled into one entry, listed with their most common genes and DNA. These V and J calls originate from TCRdb's pipeline instead of the authors' own analysis. Recorded for this sample are 98,000 or so distinct CDR3 sequences; 9% to 14% of them occurred a single time. Less than 3.5% of the sample comes from the top ten.

Beyond this particular receptor, the publication reports: Matching against VDJdb was skewed toward anti-spike CD8 responses, likely underestimated virus-specific expansions, and missed private and CD4 specificities.

A case-control design nested within a healthcare worker cohort in London, UK, was used, with weekly nasopharyngeal swab PCR tests and blood sampling performed. Healthcare workers were enrolled in the week of the UK lockdown, from 23 to 31 March 2020, and were followed every week for up to roughly 15 weeks. The source material was whole blood. This clonotype originated in an adult who was a healthcare worker with PCR-confirmed SARS-CoV-2 infection or an uninfected control (not recorded which).

The CDR3: CASSLPAGLAGGQETQYF. The sequence in DNA is TGTGCCAGCAGCTTACCCGCCGGACTAGCGGGGGGGCAAGAGACCCAGTACTTC. The chain couples TRBV7-6 to TRBJ2-5; TRBD2 matches 15 bases in the middle. The CDR3 sequence holds 18 residues, the cysteine and phenylalanine included. Only the CDR3 DNA is retained, 54 bases long and in frame from the first base. From a lookup of the germline V gene, CDR1 and CDR2 are SGHVS and FNYEAQ. Relative to germline, V is missing 2 bases and J is missing 2 bases, with 6 bases of the junction outside any gene match.